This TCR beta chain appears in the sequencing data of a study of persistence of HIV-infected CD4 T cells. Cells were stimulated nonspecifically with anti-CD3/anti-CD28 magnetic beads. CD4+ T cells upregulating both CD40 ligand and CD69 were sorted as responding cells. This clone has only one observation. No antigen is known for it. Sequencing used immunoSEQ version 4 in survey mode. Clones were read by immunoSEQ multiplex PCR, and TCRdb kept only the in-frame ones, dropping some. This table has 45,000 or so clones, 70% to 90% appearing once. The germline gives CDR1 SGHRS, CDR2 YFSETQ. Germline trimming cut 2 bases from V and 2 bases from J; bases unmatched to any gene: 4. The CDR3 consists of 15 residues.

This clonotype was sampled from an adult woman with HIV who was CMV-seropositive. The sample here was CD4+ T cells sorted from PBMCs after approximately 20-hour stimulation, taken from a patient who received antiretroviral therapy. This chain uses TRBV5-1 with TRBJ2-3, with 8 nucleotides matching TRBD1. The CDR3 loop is CASSFGQGVTDTQYF. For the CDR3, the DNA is TGCGCCAGCAGCTTTGGACAGGGAGTCACAGATACGCAGTATTTT.